This note documents a single T cell receptor beta chain sequence. Its antigen is undetermined. These data come from a study of cytomegalovirus exposure and HLA in healthy donors. Study results and limitations: Roughly uniform depth of sequencing across donors was assumed in presence/absence analyses.

Vbeta (60) and Jbeta (13) primers were used in the PCR. The table came from immunoSEQ multiplex PCR; TCRdb's copy has only in-frame clones and leaves some out. The profile shows 130,000 to 150,000 clones, 70% to 85% of them singletons. The V and J ends lost 2 bases and 2 bases respectively, with 14 bases between them. CDR3 length equals 16 residues. Germline-derived CDR1 and CDR2 are SGHRS and YFSETQ. Participants comprised healthy donors of bone marrow. The sequence derives from a woman aged 60-70 years in good health and CMV-seropositive. The chain employs TRBV5-1 and TRBJ2-1; possibly TRBD2 for D (5 bases). The sample comprised PBMCs. The CDR3, as DNA: TGCGCCAGCAGCTTAGACTGGGAGTCGGCCTACAATGAGCAGTTCTTC. Translating it yields CASSLDWESAYNEQFF.